This T cell receptor beta chain was captured by sequencing in a study of CD8+CD57+ T cells in acquired aplastic anemia. The overall study: Sorted CD4+ and CD8+ cells yielded DNA averaging approximately 3.5 ug. Whole-study results and caveats: Significant differences in CD8+ Simpson's diversity were not observed between patients and controls.

Concerning this clonotype: Its antigen is not known. The germline gene is not matched at one end of the junction; a read error may be the cause.

The CDR3 runs to 14 residues. The germline gives CDR1 SGHVS, CDR2 FQNEAQ. All patients picked for sequencing had shown, by flow cytometry, an expansion of CD8+CD57+ cells. Profiling of TCR beta VDJ combinations and CDR3 sequences used genomic DNA as template. Using its own MiXCR run on the reads, TCRdb lists one record per CDR3 protein. The sample shows 200,000 to 300,000 distinct CDR3 sequences, roughly 82% of them seen only once. The chain combines TRBV7-8 with TRBJ1-6, with unresolved D. Input material: sorted CD4+, CD8+, or CD8+CD57+ T cells (not recorded which) from PBMCs. This TCR was sampled from a human donor with aplastic anemia. CDR3 amino acids: CASSFDPDDTALPF. CDR3 DNA: TGTGCCAGCAGCTTTGATCCAGACGATACAGCCCTCCCCTTT.